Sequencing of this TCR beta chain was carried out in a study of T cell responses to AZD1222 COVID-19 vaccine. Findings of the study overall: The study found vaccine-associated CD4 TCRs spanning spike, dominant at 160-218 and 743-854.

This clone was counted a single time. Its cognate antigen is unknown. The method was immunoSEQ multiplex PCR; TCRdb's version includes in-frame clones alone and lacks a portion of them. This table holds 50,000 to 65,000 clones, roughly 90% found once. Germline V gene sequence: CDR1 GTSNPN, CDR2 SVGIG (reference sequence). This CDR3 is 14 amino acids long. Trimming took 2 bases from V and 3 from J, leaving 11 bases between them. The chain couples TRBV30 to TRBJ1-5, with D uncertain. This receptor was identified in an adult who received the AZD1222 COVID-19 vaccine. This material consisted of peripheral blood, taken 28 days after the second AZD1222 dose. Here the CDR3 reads CAWSPGRYNQPQHF. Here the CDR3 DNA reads TGTGCCTGGAGTCCAGGACGGTACAATCAGCCCCAGCATTTT. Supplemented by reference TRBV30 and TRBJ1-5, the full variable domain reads SQTIHQWPATLVQPVGSPLSLECTVEGTSNPNLYWYRQAAGRGLQLLFYSVGIGQISSEVPQNLSASRPQDRQFILSSKKLLLSDSGFYLCAWSPGRYNQPQHFGDGTRLSIL.